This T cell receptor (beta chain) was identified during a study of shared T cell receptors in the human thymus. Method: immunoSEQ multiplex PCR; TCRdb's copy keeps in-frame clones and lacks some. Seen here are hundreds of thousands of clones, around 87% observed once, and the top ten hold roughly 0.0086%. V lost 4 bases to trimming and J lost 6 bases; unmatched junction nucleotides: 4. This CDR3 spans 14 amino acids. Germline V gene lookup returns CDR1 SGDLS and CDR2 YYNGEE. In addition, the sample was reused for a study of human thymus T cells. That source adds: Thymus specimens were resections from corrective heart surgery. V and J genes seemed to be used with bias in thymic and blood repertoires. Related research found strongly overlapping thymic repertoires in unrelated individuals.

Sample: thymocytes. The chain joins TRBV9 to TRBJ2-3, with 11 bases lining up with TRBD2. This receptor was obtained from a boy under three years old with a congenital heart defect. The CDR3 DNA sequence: TGTGCCAGCAGCCCGGGACTAGCGGACGATACGCAGTATTTT. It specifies CASSPGLADDTQYF.